A single sample is the source of the 4 T cell receptor beta chains below, sequenced in a study of blood T cell repertoires in COVID-19 (dated by TCRdb to 2020 to 2021). The method behind the library was the immunoSEQ multiplex PCR assay. Entries here come from immuneACCESS through TCRdb and include only in-frame sequences with V and J called. Some clones fail to appear in such tables; in the studies checked, an unresolved V gene covers under half of the shortfall, and the cause of the remainder is unknown. For this sample the table gives some 170,000 clones, of which approximately 85% were detected only once. The ten largest clones represent 6% to 6.5% of the sample. Sequencing input: PBMCs or T cells enriched from blood (not recorded which). These receptors came from a man between 35 and 55 years old who had recovered from COVID-19.

V gene TRBV7-3 combines with J gene TRBJ2-7; TRBD1 matches at 8 bases. Germline CDR1 is SGHTA and CDR2 is FQGTGA. The CDR3 contains 14 residues. Trimming at V came to 2 bases and at J to 3 bases, leaving 3 bases not matched to a gene. The CDR3 DNA follows: TGTGCCAGCAGCTTATTCGGGACAGGCTACGAGCAGTACTTC. This codes for CASSLFGTGYEQYF.

The genes are TRBV3-1 (or the pseudogene TRBV3-2) and TRBJ1-2; no definite D call. The CDR3 totals 11 residues. With 0 bases removed from V and 8 bases from J, the gap between germline ends came to 4 bases. The germline V gene encodes CDR1 LGHDT and CDR2 YNNKEL (reference sequence). In DNA, the CDR3 is TGTGCCAGCAGCCAAGAGAGCGGCTACACCTTC. It codes for CASSQESGYTF.

V usage is TRBV2 and J usage is TRBJ1-6; tentative D call: TRBD1 (5 bases). V lost 5 bases to trimming and J lost 12 bases, with 8 bases between them. CDR3 length: 11 residues. Per the germline V gene, CDR1 is SNHLY and CDR2 is FYNNEI. The CDR3 sequence: CASSLGGPLHF. The CDR3 DNA follows: TGTGCCAGCAGTTTGGGGGGACCCCTCCACTTT. Full variable domain (outside the CDR3, taken from reference TRBV2 and TRBJ1-6): EPEVTQTPSHQVTQMGQEVILRCVPISNHLYFYWYRQILGQKVEFLVSFYNNEISEKSEIFDDQFSVERPDGSNFTLKIRSTKLEDSAMYFCASSLGGPLHFGNGTRLTVT.

Comment on this clone: One end of the junction fails to match germline, which may point to a read error. CDR3 nucleotide sequence: TGTGCCTCGAGTACTGGGACAGCCAGCACAGATACGCAGTATTTT. It yields the protein CASSTGTASTDTQYF. The chain links TRBV30 to TRBJ2-3; TRBD1 matches at 7 bases. This CDR3 contains 15 residues. CDR1 is GTSNPN and CDR2 is SVGIG in the germline V gene (reference sequence).